Each of the 20 T cell receptor beta chains below was sequenced from the same sample in a study of blood T cell repertoires in COVID-19. Clones were sequenced by immunoSEQ multiplex PCR, and TCRdb holds only the in-frame ones, with some missing. Here the sample spans some 120,000 clones, 65% to 85% being singletons. The sequenced material came from peripheral blood. The receptor set was obtained from a man aged 65 to 85 with acute or convalescent COVID-19.

This chain's CDR3 is CASSASWGGAEDTQYF. The CDR3 bases are TGTGCCAGCAGTGCTTCTTGGGGGGGGGCTGAAGATACGCAGTATTTT. V usage is TRBV25-1 and J usage is TRBJ2-3, with D perhaps TRBD2 (7 bases). Looked up from germline, CDR1 is MGHDK and CDR2 is SYGVNS. This CDR3 region has 16 residues. V was pared by 4 bases and J by 5 bases, with 19 bases between. Filled out from reference TRBV25-1 and TRBJ2-3, the complete variable domain reads EADIYQTPRYLVIGTGKKITLECSQTMGHDKMYWYQQDPGMELHLIHYSYGVNSTEKGDLSSESTVSRIRTEHFPLTLESARPSHTSQYLCASSASWGGAEDTQYFGPGTRLTVL.

The gene calls are TRBV19 and TRBJ2-6; TRBD2 might be the D (5 bases). Trimming pared 5 bases from V and 4 bases from J, leaving 12 bases between. The CDR3 extends over 15 amino acids. Germline CDR1 and CDR2: LNHDA and SQIVND (reference sequence). The CDR3 reads CASSPLGVGANVLTF. As DNA, the CDR3 is TGTGCCAGTAGTCCCCTCGGGGTAGGGGCCAACGTCCTGACTTTC.

The chain employs TRBV5-6 and TRBJ2-7; tentatively, D is TRBD1 (6 bases). V was pared by 4 bases and J by 1 base, with 9 bases between. CDR1 is SGHDT and CDR2 is YYEEEE in the germline V gene. CDR3 length: 13 amino acids. CDR3 bases: TGTGCCAGCAGCATAGGGACATCCTACGAGCAGTACTTC. This gives the protein CASSIGTSYEQYF.

This chain connects TRBV2 to TRBJ2-5; 9 nucleotides line up with TRBD2. CDR3 length equals 12 residues. Germline values: CDR1 SNHLY, CDR2 FYNNEI. V lost 10 bases, J lost 4 bases, and 4 bases stayed unmatched. The CDR3 bases are TGTGCCACGGGACTAGCCCCAGAGACCCAGTACTTC. Translating gives CATGLAPETQYF.

To note about this clone: One end of the junction varies from germline; a read error may be responsible. The J gene is TRBJ1-4, the V gene TRBV25-1; no definite D call. This CDR3 spans 14 amino acids. The germline gives CDR1 MGHDK, CDR2 SYGVNS. The CDR3 loop is CASSEYTDTERLFF. Here the CDR3 DNA reads TGTGCCAGCAGTGAATACACAGATACTGAAAGACTGTTTTTT.

The J gene is TRBJ2-2, the V gene TRBV20-1, with D tentatively TRBD2 (6 bases). CDR1 DFQATT and CDR2 SNEGSKA come from the germline V gene (reference sequence). This CDR3 comprises 15 residues. V was trimmed by 3 bases and J by 0 bases, leaving 11 bases between them. This CDR3 reads CSASWAGTNTGELFF. CDR3 coding DNA: TGCAGTGCTAGTTGGGCGGGGACGAACACCGGGGAGCTGTTTTTT.

The rearrangement joins TRBV7-2 to TRBJ1-5; 9 bases are shared with TRBD1. Unmatched junction bases numbered 5, after V lost 1 base and J lost 4 bases. In germline, CDR1 is SGHTA, CDR2 FQGNSA. The CDR3 has 16 residues. The CDR3 protein is CASSLVPGTGNQPQHF. The DNA of the CDR3 is TGTGCCAGCAGCTTAGTTCCCGGGACAGGGAATCAGCCCCAGCATTTT.

This clone was seen many times. The V call is TRBV6-5, the J call TRBJ1-6; D may be TRBD1 (6 bases). This CDR3 has 15 residues. V was trimmed by 6 bases and J by 1 base, leaving 10 bases between them. Germline CDR1 reads MNHEY; CDR2 reads SVGAGI. CDR3 amino acids: CASSTQGSYNSPLHF. The CDR3 DNA is TGTGCCAGCAGCACCCAGGGGTCCTATAATTCACCCCTCCACTTT.

This clone has just one count. The chain couples TRBV28 to TRBJ2-5; TRBD1 aligns across 8 bases. This CDR3 spans 15 amino acids. The junction had 10 bases not matched to a gene; V was cut back by 5 bases and J by 5 bases. CDR1 MDHEN and CDR2 SYDVKM come from the germline V gene. The CDR3 is CASSPRTGRGETQYF. CDR3 coding DNA: TGTGCCAGCAGTCCCCGGACAGGGAGAGGGGAGACCCAGTACTTC.

V and J are TRBV18 and TRBJ1-5; 8 bases line up with TRBD1. The length of the CDR3 is 16 residues. CDR1 and CDR2 (germline): KGHSH, LQKENI. Losses at the gene ends were 3 bases for V and 4 bases for J; bases not matched to a gene: 8. CDR3 region: CASSPQQGDRNQPQHF. The DNA for the CDR3 is TGTGCCAGCTCACCGCAGCAGGGGGACAGGAATCAGCCCCAGCATTTT.

The chain recombines TRBV25-1 with TRBJ1-1, with unresolved D. This CDR3 has 16 residues. Germline-derived CDR1 and CDR2 are MGHDK and SYGVNS. Between the trimmed V and J ends, which lost 4 bases and 2 bases, there was a span of 17 bases. The CDR3 loop is CASSAFRLDANTEAFF. CDR3 coding DNA: TGTGCCAGCAGTGCATTTCGACTCGACGCAAACACTGAAGCTTTCTTT.

The chain combines TRBV5-1 with TRBJ1-3, with a weak D call TRBD1 (5 bases). V was trimmed by 0 bases and J by 0 bases, leaving 10 bases between them. The germline CDR1 and CDR2 sequences are SGHRS and YFSETQ. The CDR3 length is 16 residues. Here the CDR3 reads CASSLGGGGSGNTIYF. The CDR3 DNA follows: TGCGCCAGCAGCTTGGGTGGCGGGGGCTCTGGAAACACCATATATTTT.

The V gene is TRBV6-5, the J gene TRBJ1-1; 10 positions match TRBD1. This CDR3 is built from 14 residues. The J segment lost 5 bases and the V segment lost 6 bases, leaving 6 bases of the junction unmatched. Germline CDR1 and CDR2: MNHEY and SVGAGI. CDR3 sequence reads: CASRQGQGWTEAFF. The DNA of the CDR3 is TGTGCCAGCAGACAGGGACAGGGGTGGACTGAAGCTTTCTTT.

V is TRBV7-9 and J is TRBJ1-1; 9 nucleotides align to TRBD1. The trim removed 5 bases at V and 8 bases at J, leaving 15 bases unmatched. This CDR3 has 16 residues. Germline V gives CDR1 SEHNR, CDR2 FQNEAQ (reference sequence). The DNA for the CDR3 is TGTGCCAGCAGCCCAGGTCCCGGGACAGGGTCTGGGGAAGCTTTCTTT. It yields the protein CASSPGPGTGSGEAFF.

The rearrangement uses TRBV2 and TRBJ2-7; the match to TRBD1 covers 10 bases. With 7 bases clipped from V and 1 base from J, the junction kept 7 bases outside the gene matches. Germline CDR1 is SNHLY and CDR2 is FYNNEI. The CDR3 spans 15 residues. CDR3 in DNA: TGTGCCAGCACCCTGGACAGGGGGGCATCCTACGAGCAGTACTTC. It translates to CASTLDRGASYEQYF.

The genes are TRBV7-2 and TRBJ2-1; 13 bases are shared with TRBD2. The CDR3 length is 18 residues. Trimming removed 4 bases from V and 5 bases from J; junction bases left unmatched: 11. The germline gives CDR1 SGHTA, CDR2 FQGNSA. The CDR3 protein is CASSSNPPTSGGNNEQFF. As DNA, the CDR3 is TGTGCCAGCAGCTCCAACCCACCGACTAGCGGGGGGAACAATGAGCAGTTCTTC. The full variable domain, its missing parts supplied by reference TRBV7-2 and TRBJ2-1, is GAGVSQSPSNKVTEKGKDVELRCDPISGHTALYWYRQSLGQGLEFLIYFQGNSAPDKSGLPSDRFSAERTGGSVSTLTIQRTQQEDSAVYLCASSSNPPTSGGNNEQFFGPGTRLTVL.

V gene TRBV27 combines with J gene TRBJ1-2, with D possibly matching TRBD1 (5 bases). This CDR3 has 13 amino acids. Looked up from germline, CDR1 is MNHEY and CDR2 is SMNVEV (reference sequence). Trimming took 6 bases from V and 5 from J, leaving 13 bases between them. The CDR3 sequence: CASSPTASYGYTF. The CDR3 bases are TGTGCCAGCAGCCCGACAGCCTCATATGGCTACACCTTC.

This chain uses TRBV4-2 with TRBJ2-7; tentatively, D is TRBD1 (6 bases). Trimming removed 0 bases from V and 4 bases from J, with 13 bases in between. From germline, CDR1 is LGHNA and CDR2 YNFKEQ. The CDR3 is 15 amino acids. CDR3 DNA: TGTGCCAGCAGCCAAGAGCAGGGGTCGAGTTACGAGCAGTACTTC. Amino acids: CASSQEQGSSYEQYF.

V usage is TRBV4-1 and J usage is TRBJ2-3; TRBD2 is a possible D gene (6 bases). V lost 4 bases and J lost 11, with 16 bases in between. From germline, CDR1 is MGHRA and CDR2 YSYEKL. The CDR3 is 13 residues long. CDR3 sequence reads: CASSPISGTRQYF. DNA of the CDR3: TGCGCCAGCAGCCCCATCTCCGGGACTCGGCAGTATTTT.

The rearrangement joins TRBV7-2 to TRBJ2-5, with TRBD2 matching 9 bases. CDR1 is SGHTA, CDR2 FQGNSA, per germline. The CDR3 spans 16 residues. J was trimmed by 3 bases and V by 4 bases; bases with no gene match: 9. In DNA form, the CDR3 reads TGTGCCAGCAGCTCCTGGGTGACTAGCGGAAAAGAGACCCAGTACTTC. Translating it yields CASSSWVTSGKETQYF.